What follows are 27 T cell receptor beta chains derived from one specimen sequenced in a study of shared clonotypes between healthy human individuals (dated by TCRdb to 2019 to 2021). The library was obtained by the immunoSEQ multiplex PCR assay. TCRdb took over this immuneACCESS table, retaining in-frame rearrangements with V and J assigned. Such tables are incomplete; in checked studies, under half of the missing clones stem from an unresolved V gene, and the remainder is unexplained. The sample table contains over 2 million clones; only one count was recorded for about 90% of them. The top ten hold 0.37% of the sample. The sample taken for sequencing was naive CD4+ T cells from PBMCs. The cell subset or site label, read with the paper, signifies: CD45RA+ positively selected. All receptors derive from a man between 18 and 29 years old in good health. Some clones in this sample may be carry-over from other donors' samples.

V gene TRBV28 combines with J gene TRBJ1-2, with TRBD1 matching over 7 bases. There are 12 residues in the CDR3. Unmatched junction bases numbered 3, after V lost 6 bases and J lost 5 bases. Germline V gene data show CDR1 as MDHEN and CDR2 as SYDVKM. DNA of the CDR3: TGTGCCAGCAGCACGGGACAGTATGGCTACACCTTC. The encoded protein is CASSTGQYGYTF.

The chain is built from TRBV28 and TRBJ2-5; the D is unclear. The DNA matches TRBJ2-7 better at its end, which makes the J call doubtful. This CDR3 spans 12 amino acids. Germline V gives CDR1 MDHEN, CDR2 SYDVKM. DNA of the CDR3: TGTGCCAGCAGTCCCTTCTCCTACGAGCAGTACTTC. Amino acids: CASSPFSYEQYF.

The chain joins TRBV21-1 to TRBJ1-1. TRBV21-1 is termed a pseudogene. There are 11 residues in the CDR3. Here the CDR3 reads CARPGRNSAFF. The CDR3 DNA is TGTGCCAGACCAGGGAGGAATTCGGCTTTCTTT.

The genes are TRBV7-3 and TRBJ2-7; D might be TRBD1 (5 bases). Trimming stripped 0 bases from V and 6 bases from J, with 15 bases between. In germline, CDR1 is SGHTA, CDR2 FQGTGA. The CDR3 sequence is 15 residues long. CDR3 sequence (DNA): TGTGCCAGCAGCTTAACGGCAGGGCCCTGGTCCGAGCAGTACTTC. Protein sequence: CASSLTAGPWSEQYF.

The gene calls are TRBV11-3 and TRBJ2-7; 14 positions match TRBD2. Germline V CDR1 and CDR2: SGHNT, YENEEA. This CDR3 comprises 15 residues. Trimming took 4 bases from V and 7 from J; bases not matched to a gene: 6. The CDR3 reads CASSSSGLAGDEQYF. The CDR3 DNA is TGTGCCAGCAGCTCATCGGGACTAGCGGGAGATGAGCAGTACTTC.

V usage is TRBV7-9 and J usage is TRBJ2-5; D possibly matches TRBD1 or TRBD2 (6 bases each). This CDR3 comprises 15 residues. The germline V gene has CDR1 SEHNR and CDR2 FQNEAQ (reference sequence). The V gene lost 2 bases and the J gene lost 2 bases, with 12 bases spanning the gap. The CDR3 DNA is TGTGCCAGCAGCTTATTACGCGGGACACAAGAGACCCAGTACTTC. It yields the protein CASSLLRGTQETQYF.

Only one count was recorded for this clone. The chain couples TRBV5-4 to TRBJ2-2; D is perhaps TRBD1 or TRBD2 (6 bases each). Deletions cut 1 base from V and 0 bases from J, with 7 bases between. Germline lookup yields CDR1 SGHNT and CDR2 YYREEE (reference sequence). The CDR3 length is 15 residues. The CDR3 coding sequence is TGTGCCAGCAGCTTGAGGGGGGCGAACACCGGGGAGCTGTTTTTT. Translated: CASSLRGANTGELFF.

The CDR3 coding sequence is TGTGCCAGCAGTGATAGCCAGGGGCGCACTGAAGCTTTCTTT. Translation: CASSDSQGRTEAFF. J is TRBJ1-1 and V is TRBV2; perhaps TRBD1 as D (6 bases). The germline gives CDR1 SNHLY, CDR2 FYNNEI. The length of the CDR3 is 14 residues. The V gene lost 3 bases and the J gene lost 4 bases, with 12 bases spanning the gap. Looking up the rest from reference TRBV2 and TRBJ1-1 gives the full variable domain: EPEVTQTPSHQVTQMGQEVILRCVPISNHLYFYWYRQILGQKVEFLVSFYNNEISEKSEIFDDQFSVERPDGSNFTLKIRSTKLEDSAMYFCASSDSQGRTEAFFGQGTRLTVV.

About this clone: The germline gene is not matched at one end of the junction; a read error may be the cause. This rearrangement joins TRBV7-9 to TRBJ2-1, with 12 bases aligning to TRBD2. The CDR3 consists of 13 residues. CDR1 is SEHNR, CDR2 FQNEAQ, per germline (reference sequence). The CDR3 spells CASSTPTSGSPVF. In DNA form, the CDR3 reads TGTGCCAGCAGCACTCCGACTAGCGGGAGTCCGGTCTTC.

This clone was seen a single time. CDR3 sequence: CASSISWGRNQPQHF. For the CDR3, the DNA is TGTGCCAGTAGTATTAGTTGGGGGCGGAATCAGCCCCAGCATTTT. This chain connects TRBV19 to TRBJ1-5, with D possibly TRBD1 on 6 matching bases. This CDR3 has 15 residues. Germline CDR1 reads LNHDA; CDR2 reads SQIVND (reference sequence). The V end lost 3 bases, the J end lost 4 bases, and 13 bases lay between the germline ends.

The genes are TRBV28 and TRBJ1-2, with TRBD1 matching over 8 bases. J lost 2 bases, V lost 9 bases, and 2 bases had no gene match. The CDR3 has 12 amino acids. Germline values: CDR1 MDHEN, CDR2 SYDVKM. The CDR3 nucleotides are TGTGCCAGTGGACAGGGCAACTATGGCTACACCTTC. This gives the protein CASGQGNYGYTF.

V is TRBV5-1 and J is TRBJ2-7; D unclear. Germline V gene sequence: CDR1 SGHRS, CDR2 YFSETQ. The CDR3 is 15 residues long. Deletions cut 0 bases from V and 3 bases from J, with 13 bases between. CDR3 sequence: CASSLARQAGYEQYF. CDR3 bases: TGCGCCAGCAGCTTGGCTAGGCAGGCTGGCTACGAGCAGTACTTC.

V usage is TRBV19 and J usage is TRBJ1-1; the D is unclear. Germline V gives CDR1 LNHDA, CDR2 SQIVND (reference sequence). The CDR3 length is 14 residues. Trimming took 2 bases from V and 3 from J, leaving 10 bases between them. Here the CDR3 reads CASSILGQDTEAFF. The DNA for the CDR3 is TGTGCCAGTAGTATACTTGGTCAGGACACTGAAGCTTTCTTT.

The chain links TRBV5-1 to TRBJ2-1; tentative D call: TRBD1 (5 bases). This CDR3 is built from 13 residues. Germline CDR1 and CDR2: SGHRS and YFSETQ. V was clipped by 2 bases and J by 5 bases, with 8 bases between them. CDR3 region: CASSFDSHNEQFF. The CDR3 DNA reads TGCGCCAGCAGCTTTGACAGTCACAATGAGCAGTTCTTC.

The gene calls are TRBV28 and TRBJ2-7; 9 bases fit TRBD2. J lost 6 bases, V lost 6 bases, and 12 bases had no gene match. This CDR3 region has 15 residues. The germline gives CDR1 MDHEN, CDR2 SYDVKM. CDR3 in amino acids: CASRGLAGFPSEQYF. The CDR3 nucleotides read TGTGCCAGCAGGGGACTAGCTGGATTCCCATCCGAGCAGTACTTC.

CDR3 sequence (DNA): TGCGCCAGCAGCTCTTTCTCAGGAGATTCTGGAAACACCATATATTTT. It yields the protein CASSSFSGDSGNTIYF. The rearrangement joins TRBV5-1 to TRBJ1-3, with D unresolved. The CDR3 length is 16 residues. The V end lost 3 bases, the J end lost 1 base, and 14 bases lay between the germline ends. The germline V gene encodes CDR1 SGHRS and CDR2 YFSETQ.

About this clone itself: This CDR3 is also generated by other DNA sequences in the sample. This chain joins TRBV15 and TRBJ1-1; D call uncertain. V lost 0 bases to trimming and J lost 2 bases, with 7 bases between them. The CDR3 totals 14 residues. From germline, CDR1 is LNHNV and CDR2 YYDKDF (reference sequence). The CDR3 region has the DNA TGTGCCACCAGCAGAGAGGGGTTTAACACTGAAGCTTTCTTT. Translation: CATSREGFNTEAFF.

J is TRBJ2-3 and V is TRBV6-5; weak D call: TRBD2 (6 bases). This CDR3 region has 14 residues. V was cut by 4 bases and J by 4 bases, with 12 bases left in between. CDR1 and CDR2 from the germline V gene are MNHEY and SVGAGI. CDR3: CASSSSWGADTQYF. CDR3 sequence (DNA): TGTGCCAGCAGTTCCTCTTGGGGGGCAGATACGCAGTATTTT.

The chain uses TRBV5-1 and TRBJ1-1; possibly TRBD1 for D (5 bases). Trimming shortened V by 2 bases and J by 7 bases, and 9 bases separated the two germline ends. Germline-derived CDR1 and CDR2 are SGHRS and YFSETQ. CDR3 length equals 12 residues. CDR3 in DNA: TGCGCCAGCAGCTTCGAGGGGCGTGAAGCTTTCTTT. It codes for CASSFEGREAFF.

The chain combines TRBV2 with TRBJ2-5; the D gene could be TRBD1 or TRBD2 (5 bases each). The CDR3 totals 14 residues. The germline gives CDR1 SNHLY, CDR2 FYNNEI. Trimming pared 5 bases from V and 3 bases from J, leaving 13 bases between. The CDR3: CASSPVLGEETQYF. The CDR3 DNA reads as TGTGCCAGCAGTCCTGTCCTGGGGGAAGAGACCCAGTACTTC.

This sequence joins TRBV5-1 and TRBJ1-1; no clear D gene. Per the germline V gene, CDR1 is SGHRS and CDR2 is YFSETQ. The V end was cut by 4 bases, the J end by 1 base, with 14 bases between. The CDR3 loop spans 15 amino acids. In DNA form, the CDR3 reads TGCGCCAGCAGCCCCACGGACCCCCGGAACACTGAAGCTTTCTTT. It yields the protein CASSPTDPRNTEAFF.

Details on this clone: Different DNA sequences within this sample yield the same CDR3. The rearrangement links TRBV5-1 to TRBJ2-1, with D possibly TRBD1 on 6 matching bases. This CDR3 contains 16 residues. Germline V gene sequence: CDR1 SGHRS, CDR2 YFSETQ. The V and J ends lost 0 bases and 0 bases respectively, with 10 bases between them. The CDR3 DNA is TGCGCCAGCAGCTTGGATGGCAGGGGCTCCTACAATGAGCAGTTCTTC. It encodes CASSLDGRGSYNEQFF.

This chain links TRBV28 with TRBJ1-1; a weak D match, TRBD1 (6 bases). V lost 6 bases and J 1 base, leaving 15 bases between the germline ends. The CDR3 covers 15 residues. Looked up from germline, CDR1 is MDHEN and CDR2 is SYDVKM. In DNA form, the CDR3 reads TGTGCCAGCAGCCCCACAGGGCGAGAGAACACTGAAGCTTTCTTT. Its protein product is CASSPTGRENTEAFF.

This sequence joins TRBV28 and TRBJ1-4, with 9 bases identical to TRBD1. The CDR3 consists of 14 residues. The V and J ends lost 5 bases and 8 bases, in that order; junction bases with no gene match: 6. From germline, CDR1 is MDHEN and CDR2 SYDVKM. The CDR3, as DNA: TGTGCCAGCAGTACAGGGGGCAGGGGCGAAAAACTGTTTTTT. Translated, it gives CASSTGGRGEKLFF.

The chain has TRBV28 and TRBJ1-2, with TRBD1 identical over 7 bases. J gave up 0 bases and V 6 bases, and 7 bases lay outside the gene matches. The CDR3 extends over 15 amino acids. The germline V gene encodes CDR1 MDHEN and CDR2 SYDVKM. DNA for the CDR3: TGTGCCAGCAGGAGGACAGGAGCTTCTAACTATGGCTACACCTTC. Its translation: CASRRTGASNYGYTF.

The V call is TRBV7-3, the J call TRBJ2-1, with 8 nucleotides matching TRBD1. Germline loops: CDR1 SGHTA, CDR2 FQGTGA. V lost 1 base to trimming and J lost 8 bases; unmatched junction nucleotides: 7. This CDR3 region has 15 residues. The CDR3 bases are TGTGCCAGCAGCTTAAGCGGACAGGGTACCGATGAGCAGTTCTTC. Translated: CASSLSGQGTDEQFF.

V and J are TRBV5-1 and TRBJ2-7; no firm D call. V was shortened by 0 bases and J by 4 bases, with 14 bases between the two germline ends. The CDR3 sequence is 15 residues long. Looked up from germline, CDR1 is SGHRS and CDR2 is YFSETQ. In DNA form, the CDR3 reads TGCGCCAGCAGCTTGGAGACGTCTGGGCGTTACGAGCAGTACTTC. Residues: CASSLETSGRYEQYF.